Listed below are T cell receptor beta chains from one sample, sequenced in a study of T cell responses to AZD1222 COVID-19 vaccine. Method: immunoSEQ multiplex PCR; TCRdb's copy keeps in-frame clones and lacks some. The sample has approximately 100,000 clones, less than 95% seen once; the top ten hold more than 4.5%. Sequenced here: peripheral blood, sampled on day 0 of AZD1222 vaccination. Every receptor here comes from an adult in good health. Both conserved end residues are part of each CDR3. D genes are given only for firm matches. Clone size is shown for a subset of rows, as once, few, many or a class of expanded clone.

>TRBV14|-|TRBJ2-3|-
CASSLTDTQYF
TGTGCCAGCAGCCTCACAGATACGCAGTATTTT
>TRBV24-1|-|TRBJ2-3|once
CATSQGSRLVSDTQYF
TGTGCCACCAGCCAAGGGTCTAGGTTAGTTTCAGATACGCAGTATTTT
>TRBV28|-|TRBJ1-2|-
CASSLSRYGYTF
TGTGCCAGCAGTTTGAGCCGCTATGGCTACACCTTC
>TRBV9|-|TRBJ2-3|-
CASRGGISTDTQYF
TGTGCCTCCCGAGGGGGGATCAGCACAGATACGCAGTATTTT
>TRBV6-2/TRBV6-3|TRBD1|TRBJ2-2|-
CASSFEGQATGELFF
TGTGCCAGCAGTTTTGAGGGACAGGCTACCGGGGAGCTGTTTTTT
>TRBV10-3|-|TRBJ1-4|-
CAISESNLVTNGKLFF
TGTGCCATCAGTGAGTCGAATCTTGTTACGAATGGAAAACTGTTTTTT
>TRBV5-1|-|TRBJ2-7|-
CASSLGLGDTSYEQYF
TGCGCCAGCAGCTTGGGATTGGGGGACACCTCCTACGAGCAGTACTTC
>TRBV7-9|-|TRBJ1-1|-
CASRLLRGQLTEAFF
TGTGCCAGCAGGCTCTTGAGGGGCCAGCTGACTGAAGCTTTCTTT
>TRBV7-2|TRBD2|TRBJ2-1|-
CASSSGLAGGPGFF
TGTGCCAGCAGCTCCGGACTAGCGGGGGGGCCGGGGTTCTTC
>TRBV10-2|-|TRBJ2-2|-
CASSESYTGELFF
TGCGCCAGCAGTGAGTCCTACACCGGGGAGCTGTTTTTT
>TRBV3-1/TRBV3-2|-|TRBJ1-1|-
CASSQVFEAFF
TGTGCCAGCAGCCAAGTTTTTGAAGCTTTCTTT
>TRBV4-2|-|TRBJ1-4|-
CASSQEAERRKLFF
TGTGCCAGCAGCCAAGAGGCGGAGAGGAGAAAACTGTTTTTT
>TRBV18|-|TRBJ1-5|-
CASSPNSGRQPQHF
TGTGCCAGCTCACCAAATTCGGGGCGTCAGCCCCAGCATTTT
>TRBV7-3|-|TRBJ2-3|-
CASSPGPSTDTQYF
TGTGCCAGCAGCCCCGGACCTAGCACAGATACGCAGTATTTT